Shown below are 10 T cell receptor beta chains from a single sample sequenced in a study of T cell responses to AZD1222 COVID-19 vaccine. The table came from immunoSEQ multiplex PCR; TCRdb's copy has only in-frame clones and leaves some out. Here the sample spans about 110,000 clones, just over 90% being singletons. The sample was peripheral blood, taken 28 days after the second AZD1222 dose. Receptors originate from an adult who received the AZD1222 COVID-19 vaccine.

The chain recombines TRBV5-4 with TRBJ1-6; no clear D gene. The ends were cut back, 2 bases at V and 0 bases at J, with 9 bases in the middle. CDR3 length: 16 residues. Per the germline V gene, CDR1 is SGHNT and CDR2 is YYREEE (reference sequence). CDR3 residues: CASSLRDTSYNSPLHF. CDR3 nucleotide sequence: TGTGCCAGCAGCTTAAGGGATACCTCCTATAATTCACCCCTCCACTTT.

The chain employs TRBV25-1 and TRBJ1-5; D gene unclear. The CDR3 is 18 amino acids. V was pared by 0 bases and J by 3 bases, with 18 bases between. Germline V gene sequence: CDR1 MGHDK, CDR2 SYGVNS. The CDR3 protein is CASSEYKGRPLHNQPQHF. The CDR3, as DNA: TGTGCCAGCAGTGAATACAAAGGGAGACCGCTCCACAATCAGCCCCAGCATTTT.

The chain carries TRBV9 and TRBJ1-1; TRBD1 matches at 9 bases. The CDR3 covers 18 residues. The germline CDR1 and CDR2 sequences are SGDLS and YYNGEE. With V trimmed by 0 bases and J by 2 bases, 11 bases remained unmatched. CDR3 bases: TGTGCCAGCAGCGTAGCCCTGGGACAGGGAAGGGGAAACACTGAAGCTTTCTTT. It translates to CASSVALGQGRGNTEAFF. Full variable domain (missing parts from reference TRBV9 and TRBJ1-1): DSGVTQTPKHLITATGQRVTLRCSPRSGDLSVYWYQQSLDQGLQFLIQYYNGEERAKGNILERFSAQQFPDLHSELNLSSLELGDSALYFCASSVALGQGRGNTEAFFGQGTRLTVV.

The chain uses TRBV3-1 (or the pseudogene TRBV3-2) and TRBJ1-2; possible D gene TRBD1, 5 bases. This CDR3 has 12 amino acids. V was cut by 5 bases and J by 7 bases, with 11 bases left in between. Germline CDR1 reads LGHDT; CDR2 reads YNNKEL (reference sequence). CDR3 DNA: TGTGCCAGCAGCAGGACGGGGCTTGGCTACACCTTC. It encodes CASSRTGLGYTF.

The chain is built from TRBV7-9 and TRBJ2-5; 7 bases align to TRBD1. Looked up from germline, CDR1 is SEHNR and CDR2 is FQNEAQ (reference sequence). Losses at the gene ends were 5 bases for V and 2 bases for J; bases not matched to a gene: 8. The CDR3 contains 15 residues. CDR3 bases: TGTGCCAGCAGCCGGGACAGTAAGGAGCAAGAGACCCAGTACTTC. This gives the protein CASSRDSKEQETQYF.

This chain joins TRBV5-1 and TRBJ1-1; D gene uncertain. The CDR3 totals 13 residues. Germline CDR1 is SGHRS and CDR2 is YFSETQ. V dropped 5 bases and J dropped 0 bases, with 8 bases sitting between them. The CDR3 DNA is TGCGCCAGCAGTGTGGCCTTGAACACTGAAGCTTTCTTT. Its translation: CASSVALNTEAFF.

The genes are TRBV5-1 and TRBJ1-4; D is uncertain. This CDR3 region has 15 residues. In germline, CDR1 is SGHRS, CDR2 YFSETQ. The V and J ends lost 1 base and 3 bases respectively, with 10 bases between them. This chain's CDR3 is CASSLMSRPNEKLFF. The CDR3 nucleotides are TGCGCCAGCAGCTTGATGAGCAGACCTAATGAAAAACTGTTTTTT. Together with reference TRBV5-1 and TRBJ1-4, the CDR3 gives the full variable domain: KAGVTQTPRYLIKTRGQQVTLSCSPISGHRSVSWYQQTPGQGLQFLFEYFSETQRNKGNFPGRFSGRQFSNSRSEMNVSTLELGDSALYLCASSLMSRPNEKLFFGSGTQLSVL.

The chain combines TRBV19 with TRBJ1-5; 7 bases map to TRBD1. Unmatched junction bases numbered 13, after V lost 4 bases and J lost 4 bases. This CDR3 spans 17 amino acids. Germline CDR1 reads LNHDA; CDR2 reads SQIVND (reference sequence). In DNA, the CDR3 is TGTGCCAGTAGTACCTCCTCTAGACAGGGATGGAATCAGCCCCAGCATTTT. This translates into CASSTSSRQGWNQPQHF.

The J gene is TRBJ1-6, the V gene TRBV5-1; the D is unclear. The germline CDR1 and CDR2 sequences are SGHRS and YFSETQ. V was trimmed by 4 bases and J by 0 bases, leaving 11 bases between them. The CDR3 totals 16 residues. This chain's CDR3 is CASSADPSSYNSPLHF. The CDR3 coding sequence is TGCGCCAGCAGCGCTGACCCGAGCTCCTATAATTCACCCCTCCACTTT.

CDR3 coding DNA: TGCGCCAGCAGCACCGCCGGGATTCCCTACGAGCAGTACTTC. Protein product: CASSTAGIPYEQYF. The rearrangement joins TRBV10-1 to TRBJ2-7; D possibly corresponds to TRBD2 (5 bases). Per the germline V gene, CDR1 is WNHNN and CDR2 is SYGVQD (reference sequence). V lost 6 bases to trimming and J lost 2 bases, with 14 bases between them. This CDR3 contains 14 residues.